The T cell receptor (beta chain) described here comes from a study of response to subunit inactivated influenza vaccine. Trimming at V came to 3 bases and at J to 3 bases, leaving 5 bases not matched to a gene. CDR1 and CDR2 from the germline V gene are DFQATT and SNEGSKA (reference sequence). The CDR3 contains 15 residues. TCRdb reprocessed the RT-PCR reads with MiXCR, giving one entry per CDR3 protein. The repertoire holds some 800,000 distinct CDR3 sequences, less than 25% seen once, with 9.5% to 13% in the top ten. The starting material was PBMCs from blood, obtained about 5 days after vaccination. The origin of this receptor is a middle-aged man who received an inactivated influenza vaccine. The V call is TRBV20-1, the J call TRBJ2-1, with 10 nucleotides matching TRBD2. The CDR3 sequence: CSASRTSGIYNEQFF. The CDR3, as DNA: TGCAGTGCTAGTAGGACTAGCGGAATCTACAATGAGCAGTTCTTC.